This TCR beta chain was sequenced during a study of blood T cells in healthy people across ages (dated by TCRdb to between 2014 and 2016). Broadly, across the study: In model experiments, roughly one uniquely barcoded TCR beta cDNA molecule per two T cells was captured by template switching. To avoid experimental bias, donors of different ages were distributed randomly across sequencing lanes. The study analyzed two additional independent replicas of 1 million unique cDNA reads from the same blood draw for two donors, one aged 18 to 30 and one aged 80 or older. To track age-related changes in TCR beta repertoire diversity, the study relied on deep sequencing normalized with unique cDNA molecular identifiers. Four age groups were formed from the donors: young (average approximately 15 years), middle-aged (just under 40), aged (roughly 58) and long-lived (approximately 80). Results and caveats for the whole study, not just this receptor: Observed TCR beta diversity per million T cells fell roughly linearly with age, and a significant reduction was already apparent by age around 40. Estimates of total diversity based on one million sequenced T cells were regarded as lower bounds and as underestimates. Compared with the aged group, more naive CD4+ T cells, fewer expanded clones and increased TCR diversity were shown by the long-lived group, suggesting age selection. Because the CMV infection status of the donors was unknown, age-related changes in expanded clonotypes may potentially have been confounded. The percentage of naive T cells measured by flow cytometry correlated strongly with observed TCR beta diversity. Because profiling used bulk unsorted PBMCs, naive and antigen-experienced compartments could not be compared conclusively.

The library was generated by 5' RACE. For sequencing, an Illumina HiSeq 2500 was employed. A second PCR of roughly 6 to 11 cycles was run with a J-beta primer mix and a sample-barcoded 5' primer. A template-switch 5' adaptor carrying 12 random nucleotides introduced a unique molecular identifier onto each TCR beta cDNA molecule. Each sample yielded at least 3 million CDR3-containing paired-end reads. All of the RNA was converted into first-strand cDNA using the Mint cDNA synthesis kit, with a TRBC-specific oligonucleotide serving as the primer. After uracil-DNA glycosylase treatment, a first 18-cycle PCR used universal primers M1SS and BC2_uni_R on all cDNA. Per the source publication's procedure: Normalization of each sample was performed by random selection of 1 million high-quality reads, each carrying a distinct molecular identifier. Instead of being binned into consensus sequences, reads that shared molecular identifiers were thrown out. CDR3 identification, clonotype clustering and error correction used MiTCR with a Q25 quality threshold and the strictest error-elimination algorithm. Lower-bound total TCR beta diversity was estimated with a nonparametric unseen species model using Euler transformation. The public reads were reprocessed in TCRdb via fastp at Q25 and MiXCR, keeping in-frame beta chains. Records with the same CDR3 protein are collapsed into one entry carrying the most frequent genes and DNA. The V and J calls were determined by TCRdb, not by the authors. A total of about 1 million distinct CDR3 sequences appear in this sample, under 55% of them only once. The ten most abundant clones make up about 20% of the sample.

Donors were a few dozen systemically healthy Caucasian individuals from Russia aged roughly 6 to 95 years. Approximately 9.3 milliliters of peripheral blood were drawn from each donor into EDTA-treated Vacutainer tubes. Ficoll-Paque density-gradient centrifugation was used to isolate PBMCs, with at least 7 million obtained per sample. Total RNA was extracted from PBMCs with Trizol reagent, with at least 6 micrograms obtained per sample. For every donor, flow cytometry on a PBMC aliquot measured the percentage of naive CD45RAhigh/CD27high T cells. Note on this clonotype: It lacks a known antigen. Per-nucleotide qualities are absent, and no much larger clonotype sits a single base away.

Reading from cysteine to phenylalanine, the CDR3 counts 15 amino acids. Only the CDR3 region is kept as DNA, spanning 45 bases read in frame from base 1. Sequences SGHRS (CDR1) and YFSETQ (CDR2) are obtained from the germline V gene. Trimming takes 0 bases off V and 7 bases off J; junction bases not matched to a gene: 6. This clonotype was obtained from a woman aged 55-70 years in good health. The sequenced material came from blood. This chain is built from TRBV5-1 and TRBJ2-1; 8 nucleotides in the junction match TRBD2. The DNA is TGCGCCAGCAGCTTGGACCCTAGCGGGTGGAATGAGCAGTTCTTC. Translated, it gives CASSLDPSGWNEQFF.